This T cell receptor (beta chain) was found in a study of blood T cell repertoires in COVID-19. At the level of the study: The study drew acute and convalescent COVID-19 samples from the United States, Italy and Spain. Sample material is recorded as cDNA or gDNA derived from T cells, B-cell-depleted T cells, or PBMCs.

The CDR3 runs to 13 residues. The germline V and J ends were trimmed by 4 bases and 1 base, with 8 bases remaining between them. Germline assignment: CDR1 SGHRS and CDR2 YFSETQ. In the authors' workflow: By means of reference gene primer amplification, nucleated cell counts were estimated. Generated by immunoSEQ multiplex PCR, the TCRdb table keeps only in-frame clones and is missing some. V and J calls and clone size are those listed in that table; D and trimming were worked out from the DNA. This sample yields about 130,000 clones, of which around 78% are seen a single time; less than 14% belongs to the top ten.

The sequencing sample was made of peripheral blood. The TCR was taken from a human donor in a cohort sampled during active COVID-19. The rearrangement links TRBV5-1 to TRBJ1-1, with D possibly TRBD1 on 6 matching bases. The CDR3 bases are TGCGCCAGCAGCAGGACAGCGAACACTGAAGCTTTCTTT. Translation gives CASSRTANTEAFF.